The 25 T cell receptor beta chains listed next were all sequenced from one sample in a study of T cells in Graves' hyperthyroidism and ophthalmopathy. Amplification of TCR beta CDR3 regions was performed using RNA transcripts as template. TCR CDR3 regions were first amplified by RT-PCR with HTBI primers. One entry per CDR3 protein, called by TCRdb with MiXCR from the multiplex PCR reads. There are hundreds of thousands of distinct CDR3 sequences in the sample; roughly 17% occur only once, and around 4% lies in the top ten. The sequencing sample was made of blood. These receptors originate from a woman younger than 45 with Graves' hyperthyroidism.

This clonotype was found many times. V is TRBV20-1 and J is TRBJ2-5; D is unresolved. Per the germline V gene, CDR1 is DFQATT and CDR2 is SNEGSKA (reference sequence). Trimming pared 2 bases from V and 5 bases from J, leaving 6 bases between. The CDR3 totals 11 residues. DNA for the CDR3: TGCAGTGCTAGATATCCGGAGACCCAGTACTTC. This encodes CSARYPETQYF.

The chain carries TRBV12-3 or TRBV12-4 and TRBJ2-6, with unresolved D. The CDR3 runs 18 residues. The V and J ends lost 5 bases and 7 bases respectively, with 24 bases between them. The CDR3: CASSPGEFGRAGANVLTF. For the CDR3, the DNA is TGTGCCAGCAGTCCCGGAGAATTCGGTCGCGCCGGAGCCAACGTCCTGACTTTC.

In this sample, this clonotype turned up a few times. The genes are TRBV30 and TRBJ2-3, with 10 bases fitting TRBD2. Germline CDR1 reads GTSNPN; CDR2 reads SVGIG (reference sequence). This CDR3 is built from 12 residues. The DNA of the CDR3 is TGTGCTGGACTAGCGGTTACAGATACGCAGTATTTT. Amino acid sequence: CAGLAVTDTQYF. The complete variable domain, with remaining parts taken from reference TRBV30 and TRBJ2-3, reads SQTIHQWPATLVQPVGSPLSLECTVEGTSNPNLYWYRQAAGRGLQLLFYSVGIGQISSEVPQNLSASRPQDRQFILSSKKLLLSDSGFYLCAGLAVTDTQYFGPGTRLTVL.

A few counts support this clonotype. The genes are TRBV19 and TRBJ2-2; 11 nucleotides match TRBD2. Germline V gene sequence: CDR1 LNHDA, CDR2 SQIVND (reference sequence). The CDR3 length is 16 residues. The J segment lost 2 bases and the V segment lost 5 bases, leaving 4 bases of the junction unmatched. The CDR3 loop reads CASSPGTSGNTGELFF. In nucleotides, the CDR3 is TGTGCCAGTAGTCCCGGGACTAGCGGAAACACCGGGGAGCTGTTTTTT.

This clonotype was counted ten times or more. V usage is TRBV12-3 or TRBV12-4 and J usage is TRBJ1-5; D not certain. This CDR3 is 13 amino acids long. The V end was cut by 6 bases, the J end by 7 bases, with 13 bases between. The CDR3 bases are TGTGCCAGCAGCTTGGATGGGCACCAGCCCCAGCATTTT. This translates into CASSLDGHQPQHF.

For this clonotype: The junction departs from germline at one end; a sequencing error may be responsible. The chain combines TRBV28 with TRBJ1-1; 11 bases fit TRBD1. The CDR3 extends over 16 amino acids. The V gene's germline CDR1 is MDHEN and CDR2 SYDVKM. The DNA of the CDR3 is TGTGCCAGCACCAAAATGGGGACAGGGGGAGACACTGAAGCTCTCTTT. Its translation: CASTKMGTGGDTEALF.

Many counts were recorded for this clonotype. The chain's CDR3 is CASSPPGQGYYEQYF. CDR3 DNA sequence: TGTGCCAGCAGCCCCCCCGGACAGGGGTACTACGAGCAGTACTTC. The rearrangement joins TRBV7-9 to TRBJ2-7; 9 nucleotides line up with TRBD1. V trimming: 5 bases; J trimming: 3 bases; junction bases outside the gene matches: 8. Germline lookup yields CDR1 SEHNR and CDR2 FQNEAQ (reference sequence). The CDR3 totals 15 residues. The full variable domain, rest sourced from reference TRBV7-9 and TRBJ2-7, is DTGVSQNPRHKITKRGQNVTFRCDPISEHNRLYWYRQTLGQGPEFLTYFQNEAQLEKSRLLSDRFSAERPKGSFSTLEIQRTEQGDSAMYLCASSPPGQGYYEQYFGPGTRLTVT.

In its sample, this clonotype was seen a few times. The chain carries TRBV7-2 and TRBJ2-1, with 7 bases matching TRBD1. Germline assignment: CDR1 SGHTA and CDR2 FQGNSA. This CDR3 has 15 residues. The trim removed 5 bases at V and 5 bases at J, leaving 9 bases unmatched. CDR3 bases: TGTGCCAGCAGCCCTCGGACAGGCCCGAACAATGAGCAGTTCTTC. It yields the protein CASSPRTGPNNEQFF. The variable domain in full, completed from reference TRBV7-2 and TRBJ2-1, reads GAGVSQSPSNKVTEKGKDVELRCDPISGHTALYWYRQSLGQGLEFLIYFQGNSAPDKSGLPSDRFSAERTGGSVSTLTIQRTQQEDSAVYLCASSPRTGPNNEQFFGPGTRLTVL.

Ten or more counts support this clonotype. This sequence joins TRBV29-1 and TRBJ2-7; 9 nucleotides match TRBD1. The germline gives CDR1 SQVTM, CDR2 ANQGSEA. This CDR3 comprises 13 residues. V was pared by 6 bases and J by 4 bases, with 7 bases of the junction left unmatched. The chain's CDR3 is CSVPGQGTYEQYF. CDR3 bases: TGCAGCGTGCCGGGACAGGGTACATACGAGCAGTACTTC.

This clonotype has more than one count but fewer than ten. A much larger clone lies one base from this, so it may be a read error. V is TRBV28 and J is TRBJ1-1, with D uncertain. The germline CDR1 and CDR2 sequences are MDHEN and SYDVKM. The CDR3 covers 11 residues. CDR3 amino acids: CALKLYTEAFF. CDR3 DNA: TGTGCGCTAAAACTGTACACTGAAGCTTTCTTT.

This clonotype was recorded many times. The chain recombines TRBV2 with TRBJ1-5; possible D gene TRBD1, 5 bases. The CDR3 extends over 13 amino acids. V was shortened by 7 bases and J by 10 bases, with 17 bases between the two germline ends. Germline V lookup: CDR1 SNHLY, CDR2 FYNNEI. CDR3 protein: CASTPGPQGPQHF. CDR3 in DNA: TGTGCCAGCACCCCGGGACCACAAGGTCCCCAGCATTTT.

This rearrangement joins TRBV15 to TRBJ1-2, with 8 bases matching TRBD1. The CDR3 has 14 amino acids. Per germline, CDR1 LNHNV and CDR2 YYDKDF (reference sequence). J was trimmed by 2 bases and V by 4 bases; bases with no gene match: 3. CDR3: CATSKWTGNYGYTF. The CDR3 nucleotides are TGTGCCACCAGCAAATGGACAGGGAACTATGGCTACACCTTC.

This clonotype was counted at least ten times. The chain uses TRBV11-1 and TRBJ2-1, with D possibly being TRBD2 (5 bases). Germline V lookup: CDR1 SGHAT, CDR2 FQDESV (reference sequence). The CDR3 spans 16 residues. Trimming pared 1 base from V and 0 bases from J, leaving 10 bases between. The CDR3 loop reads CASSLELVSSYNEQFF. The CDR3 DNA sequence: TGTGCCAGCAGCTTAGAACTAGTGAGCTCCTACAATGAGCAGTTCTTC.

This clonotype was picked up many times. The rearrangement links TRBV20-1 to TRBJ2-3; no clear D. Between the trimmed V and J ends, which lost 3 bases and 2 bases, there was a span of 15 bases. Germline-derived CDR1 and CDR2 are DFQATT and SNEGSKA (reference sequence). The CDR3 covers 15 residues. The CDR3, as DNA: TGCAGTGCTAGCCGTTCTACTGGTAACACAGATACGCAGTATTTT. Amino acid sequence: CSASRSTGNTDTQYF.

This clonotype has ten or more counts. The chain joins TRBV2 to TRBJ2-1, with 9 bases identical to TRBD2. The germline V gene has CDR1 SNHLY and CDR2 FYNNEI. This CDR3 has 15 residues. The J segment lost 3 bases and the V segment lost 5 bases, leaving 5 bases of the junction unmatched. CDR3 loop: CASSPASGDYNEQFF. The CDR3 DNA is TGTGCCAGCAGTCCCGCTAGCGGGGACTACAATGAGCAGTTCTTC.

In regard to this clonotype: A much larger clone lies a single base off, so this may be a read error. Likely a read error: the CDR3 ends without its conserved phenylalanine or tryptophan. The V call is TRBV28, the J call TRBJ2-5; TRBD2 is a possible D gene (6 bases). The CDR3 is made up of 16 amino acids. V gave up 8 bases and J gave up 2 bases, with 21 bases separating them. Germline loops: CDR1 MDHEN, CDR2 SYDVKM. In DNA form, the CDR3 reads TGTGCCAGCTCCCCTCTCAGCGGGCCGAGTCAAGAGACCCAGTACCTC. This codes for CASSPLSGPSQETQYL.

This clonotype appeared many times. The chain links TRBV28 to TRBJ2-4; 8 bases agree with TRBD1. The CDR3 sequence is 16 residues long. V lost 5 bases to trimming and J lost 9 bases; unmatched junction nucleotides: 15. Germline V gene lookup returns CDR1 MDHEN and CDR2 SYDVKM. CDR3 DNA sequence: TGTGCCAGCAGTCTCCACCGGGACAGGTTCCCACGCATTCAGTACTTC. Protein: CASSLHRDRFPRIQYF.

This clonotype was detected ten times or more. It may be a read error: a sequence one base away is much more abundant. The gene calls are TRBV7-9 and TRBJ2-1; D ambiguous. Germline CDR1 SEHNR, CDR2 FQNEAQ (reference sequence). V was shortened by 1 base and J by 6 bases, with 4 bases between the two germline ends. The CDR3 is 12 amino acids. CDR3 nucleotide sequence: TGTGCCAGCAGCTTAGTGGTCAATGAGCAGTTCTTC. Translating gives CASSLVVNEQFF.

This clonotype was seen at least ten times. J is TRBJ2-1 and V is TRBV11-1; 12 nucleotides line up with TRBD1. Trimming cost V 5 bases and J 6 bases; bases outside gene matches: 5. This CDR3 is 15 amino acids long. From germline, CDR1 is SGHAT and CDR2 FQDESV (reference sequence). CDR3 amino acids: CASSVRDRGLNEQFF. The CDR3 nucleotides are TGTGCCAGCAGCGTCCGGGACAGGGGGCTCAATGAGCAGTTCTTC.

This chain connects TRBV30 to TRBJ2-7; 11 bases agree with TRBD2. The germline V gene encodes CDR1 GTSNPN and CDR2 SVGIG (reference sequence). Trimming removed 3 bases from V and 3 bases from J; junction bases left unmatched: 4. This CDR3 has 14 amino acids. CDR3 DNA sequence: TGTGCCTGGAGCGATACTAGCGGGAGCTACGAGCAGTACTTC. Encoded protein: CAWSDTSGSYEQYF.

This clonotype was picked up many times. This rearrangement joins TRBV6-2 or TRBV6-3 to TRBJ2-3; D might be TRBD2 (6 bases). Germline lookup yields CDR1 MNHEY and CDR2 SVGEGT. Between the trimmed V and J ends, which lost 6 bases and 1 base, there was a span of 11 bases. The CDR3 contains 14 residues. The CDR3 is CASRRGGGTDTQYF. In DNA form, the CDR3 reads TGTGCCAGCAGGAGGGGAGGTGGCACAGATACGCAGTATTTT.

In its sample, this clonotype was seen a few times. This chain links TRBV20-1 with TRBJ2-7, with D perhaps matching TRBD2 (7 bases). The CDR3 runs 15 residues. In germline, CDR1 is DFQATT, CDR2 SNEGSKA (reference sequence). Between the trimmed V and J ends, which lost 0 bases and 3 bases, there was a span of 15 bases. For the CDR3, the DNA is TGCAGTGCTAGAGATCAGGGAGGGACAAACTACGAGCAGTACTTC. This encodes CSARDQGGTNYEQYF.

This clonotype was seen only a few times. The V call is TRBV9, the J call TRBJ2-7, with 8 positions matching TRBD1. V was pared by 3 bases and J by 5 bases, with 10 bases of the junction left unmatched. The V gene's germline CDR1 is SGDLS and CDR2 YYNGEE. This CDR3 spans 15 amino acids. The CDR3: CASSGFPDRADEQYF. The CDR3 DNA follows: TGTGCCAGCAGCGGGTTTCCGGACAGGGCCGACGAGCAGTACTTC.

There are many counts of this clonotype. The chain uses TRBV5-1 and TRBJ1-1; D might be TRBD1 (6 bases). The V end was cut by 0 bases, the J end by 2 bases, with 11 bases between. Germline lookup yields CDR1 SGHRS and CDR2 YFSETQ. CDR3 size: 15 residues. The CDR3 nucleotides read TGCGCCAGCAGCTTGGGGTGGGGGACAAACACTGAAGCTTTCTTT. Translation: CASSLGWGTNTEAFF.

The gene calls are TRBV20-1 and TRBJ2-7, with TRBD2 matching over 7 bases. This CDR3 spans 14 amino acids. J gave up 0 bases and V 4 bases, and 6 bases lay outside the gene matches. CDR1 is DFQATT and CDR2 is SNEGSKA in the germline V gene (reference sequence). This chain's CDR3 is CSATGAGNSYEQYF. In nucleotides, the CDR3 is TGCAGTGCTACCGGAGCGGGGAACTCCTACGAGCAGTACTTC.